Listed below are T cell receptor beta chains from one sample, sequenced in a study of blood T cell repertoires in COVID-19. Here immunoSEQ multiplex PCR was the method, and the copy in TCRdb shows in-frame clones only, minus some. The table records tens of thousands of clones, approximately 90% of them present only once. The material sequenced was peripheral blood. Source of these receptors: a man aged 70 or older with active or convalescent COVID-19. Each CDR3 is given with its conserved first and last residue. Each record gives: CDR3 length, clone size, V gene, D gene, J gene, CDR3 DNA, CDR3 protein. A D gene is named only where the DNA matches it firmly. The size of a clone is reported for some rows only, either as once, few or many, or as a class for expanded clones.

13,.,TRBV2,.,TRBJ1-1,TGTGCCAGCAACCGGGAGAAGAACACTGAAGCTTTCTTT,CASNREKNTEAFF
15,.,TRBV9,.,TRBJ1-2,TGTGCCAGCAGCGCGCGTACCGGGACAACTTATGGCTACACCTTC,CASSARTGTTYGYTF
16,.,TRBV4-2,TRBD2,TRBJ2-1,TGTGCCAGCAGCCCCGGACTAGCGGGGGGTACCAATGAGCAGTTCTTC,CASSPGLAGGTNEQFF
16,.,TRBV6-6,TRBD2,TRBJ2-3,TGTGCCAGCAGTTACACAGCGGGGGTAGGAAGCGATACGCAGTATTTT,CASSYTAGVGSDTQYF
12,.,TRBV2,.,TRBJ1-2,TGTGCCAGCAGTGAGAGCCCCTATGGCTACACCTTC,CASSESPYGYTF
15,.,TRBV6-5,.,TRBJ2-2,TGTGCCAGCAAGAAAGGGGGGGCGAACACCGGGGAGCTGTTTTTT,CASKKGGANTGELFF
15,.,TRBV19,.,TRBJ1-2,TGTGCCAGTAGTCCCCGGACAGAAATTAACTATGGCTACACCTTC,CASSPRTEINYGYTF
17,.,TRBV24-1,.,TRBJ1-5,TGTGCCACCAGTGAACCGTCGGGGGAAGATTTCAATCAGCCCCAGCATTTT,CATSEPSGEDFNQPQHF
15,.,TRBV9,TRBD2,TRBJ2-2,TGTGCCAGCAGCCTCAGCGGGGGCCACACCGGGGAGCTGTTTTTT,CASSLSGGHTGELFF
13,.,TRBV6-6,TRBD1,TRBJ1-2,TGTGCCAGCAAATGGACAGGGGGGTATGGCTACACCTTC,CASKWTGGYGYTF
17,.,TRBV12-1,.,TRBJ2-6,TGTGCCAGCAGCCTAGCGGGGTTTCGCTCTGGGGCCAACGTCCTGACTTTC,CASSLAGFRSGANVLTF
15,.,TRBV7-9,.,TRBJ1-3,TGTGCCAGCAGCCTTCAGATTGTCTCTGGAAACACCATATATTTT,CASSLQIVSGNTIYF
14,.,TRBV2,.,TRBJ1-1,TGTGCCAGCAGTGGAACAGGTAGGAACACTGAAGCTTTCTTT,CASSGTGRNTEAFF
14,.,TRBV7-2,.,TRBJ2-7,TGTGCCAGCAGCTCCTCTCCGGGGGTGGGGGAGCAGTACTTC,CASSSSPGVGEQYF
15,.,TRBV29-1,.,TRBJ1-4,TGCAGCGCCAAGCACACCAGGGGCCCTAATGAAAAACTGTTTTTT,CSAKHTRGPNEKLFF
19,.,TRBV7-2,.,TRBJ2-1,TGTGCCAGCAGCTTAGTCGTCTACCCCAGGGGAAGCTCCTACAATGAGCAGTTCTTC,CASSLVVYPRGSSYNEQFF
17,.,TRBV9,.,TRBJ1-3,TGTGCCAGCAGCAGCCCACTGACAGGTAGCTCTGGAAACACCATATATTTT,CASSSPLTGSSGNTIYF
12,.,TRBV3-1/TRBV3-2,.,TRBJ1-6,TGTGCCAGCAGACTTACAGGTTCACCCCTCCACTTT,CASRLTGSPLHF
18,few,TRBV7-9,TRBD2,TRBJ2-7,TGTGCCAGCAGCTCCCAACTACCCCCCAATAGCGGGGGATACGAGCAGTACTTC,CASSSQLPPNSGGYEQYF
13,.,TRBV7-2,.,TRBJ1-2,TGTGCCAGCAGCCCTAGGGGGGGCTTGGGCTACACCTTC,CASSPRGGLGYTF
16,.,TRBV19,.,TRBJ2-1,TGTGCCAGTAGTATCAGCGCCCGTTTAAATTACAATGAGCAGTTCTTC,CASSISARLNYNEQFF
14,.,TRBV6-5,TRBD1,TRBJ1-2,TGTGCCAGCACCCGGACAGGGGGCGTCTATGGCTACACCTTC,CASTRTGGVYGYTF
14,.,TRBV28,.,TRBJ2-7,TGTGCCAGCACCCCCGCCAGTTTTCCTCGCGAGCAGTACTTC,CASTPASFPREQYF
15,.,TRBV5-1,TRBD1,TRBJ2-1,TGCGCCAGCAGCGCCGGGACAGGTGCGTGGAATGAGCAGTTCTTC,CASSAGTGAWNEQFF
14,.,TRBV5-8,TRBD1,TRBJ1-5,TGTGCCAGCAGCTTAGGGGGCGGCAATCAGCCCCAGCATTTT,CASSLGGGNQPQHF
16,.,TRBV7-6,TRBD1,TRBJ2-1,TGTGCCAGCAGCTTAGGGGACAGGGGAATTTACAATGAGCAGTTCTTC,CASSLGDRGIYNEQFF
13,.,TRBV7-9,.,TRBJ1-2,TGTGCCAGCAGCTTAAAACTGAACTATGGCTACACCTTC,CASSLKLNYGYTF
13,.,TRBV19,TRBD2,TRBJ2-7,TGTGCCAGTAGTATGGCTAGCGGTTACGAGCAGTACTTC,CASSMASGYEQYF
11,.,TRBV2,.,TRBJ2-3,TGTGCCAGCAGTAACGCGGATACGCAGTATTTT,CASSNADTQYF
17,.,TRBV18,TRBD1,TRBJ2-3,TGTGCCAGCTCACCACAACAAGACAGGGAAGGCACAGATACGCAGTATTTT,CASSPQQDREGTDTQYF
15,.,TRBV19,TRBD1,TRBJ1-5,TGTGCCAGTAGTACCACCGGGACAGTTAATCAGCCCCAGCATTTT,CASSTTGTVNQPQHF
13,few,TRBV9,.,TRBJ2-1,TGTGCCAGCAGCGTAGCCCTTTACAATGAGCAGTTCTTC,CASSVALYNEQFF
15,.,TRBV11-3,TRBD1,TRBJ2-2,TGTGCCAGCAGCTTAGTGGGACAGGGCGCCGGGGAGCTGTTTTTT,CASSLVGQGAGELFF
14,.,TRBV3-1/TRBV3-2,.,TRBJ1-1,TGTGCCAGCAGCCAAGATGGGCGTGGCACTGAAGCTTTCTTT,CASSQDGRGTEAFF
14,.,TRBV9,.,TRBJ1-2,TGTGCCAGCAGTCCCAGCTGGGGGGATGGTGGCTACACCTTC,CASSPSWGDGGYTF
15,.,TRBV5-1,.,TRBJ1-2,TGCGCCAGCAGCCAACGCCGGGACAAGGAGCAAGGCTACACCTTC,CASSQRRDKEQGYTF
15,.,TRBV5-5,.,TRBJ2-5,TGTGCCAGCAGCTCTCGGGGCAGGGGACAAGAGACCCAGTACTTC,CASSSRGRGQETQYF
14,.,TRBV5-5,.,TRBJ1-4,TGTGCCAGCAGCCACAGGGTAGGCGATGAAAAACTGTTTTTT,CASSHRVGDEKLFF
12,.,TRBV4-2,.,TRBJ1-2,TGTGCCAGCGGCAGGACTAACTATGGCTACACCTTC,CASGRTNYGYTF
15,.,TRBV9,TRBD1,TRBJ2-3,TGTGCCAGCAGCGTAGGGAACAGGGGGCTGGATACGCAGTATTTT,CASSVGNRGLDTQYF
15,.,TRBV2,TRBD1,TRBJ1-5,TGTGCCAGCAGTGACCTGGGACAGGTGAATCAGCCCCAGCATTTT,CASSDLGQVNQPQHF
16,once,TRBV9,TRBD1,TRBJ1-4,TGTGCCAGCAGCTCTCGACAGGGCTCAACTAATGAAAAACTGTTTTTT,CASSSRQGSTNEKLFF
16,.,TRBV5-1,TRBD2,TRBJ2-2,TGCGCCAGCACGGAGGTGGTAGCGGGGAACACCGGGGAGCTGTTTTTT,CASTEVVAGNTGELFF
15,.,TRBV6-5,.,TRBJ1-3,TGTGCCAGCAGTTACGTGGCAGACACTGGAAACACCATATATTTT,CASSYVADTGNTIYF
15,.,TRBV5-1,TRBD2,TRBJ2-5,TGCGCCAGCAGCTCTAGCGGGGGGACGCAAGAGACCCAGTACTTC,CASSSSGGTQETQYF
12,.,TRBV6-5,.,TRBJ2-7,TGTGCCAGCACACCTCTAGGGGGTGAGCAGTACTTC,CASTPLGGEQYF
13,.,TRBV28,.,TRBJ2-7,TGTGCCAGCAGCAGGGCCAGGCCCTACGAGCAGTACTTC,CASSRARPYEQYF
16,.,TRBV7-9,TRBD1,TRBJ2-3,TGTGCCAGCAGCCAAGGGGGCAGGGTTAGCACAGATACGCAGTATTTT,CASSQGGRVSTDTQYF
14,.,TRBV11-2,.,TRBJ1-2,TGTGCCAGCAGCCCGCTTACAAGTACCTATGGCTACACCTTC,CASSPLTSTYGYTF
11,.,TRBV2,.,TRBJ1-1,TGTGCCAGCACCTTGAACACTGAAGCTTTCTTT,CASTLNTEAFF
12,few,TRBV19,.,TRBJ2-7,TGTGCCAGTAGTATCGCCAGAAACGAGCAGTACTTC,CASSIARNEQYF
14,.,TRBV7-2,TRBD1,TRBJ2-7,TGTGCCAGCAGACCGGGACAGGGGATACACGAGCAGTACTTC,CASRPGQGIHEQYF
17,.,TRBV21-1,.,TRBJ2-7,TGTGCCAGCAGCACGTTGGGACAGGGAAAGCCCTCCTACGAGCAGTACTTC,CASSTLGQGKPSYEQYF
13,.,TRBV7-7,.,TRBJ2-7,TGTGCCAGCAGCTTGGGGGGGCTAAACGAGCAGTACTTC,CASSLGGLNEQYF